Listed below are T cell receptor beta chains from one sample, sequenced in a study of T cell repertoires in cytomegalovirus infection. Each CDR3 protein is one row after TCRdb ran MiXCR on the reads. The sample holds 200,000 to 300,000 distinct CDR3 sequences; approximately 9% are singletons and the top ten take around 15%. Specimen: PBMCs. These TCRs come from a human donor in good health (CMV status not recorded). Some clones in this sample may be carry-over from other donors' samples. CDR3s include the opening cysteine and the closing phenylalanine or tryptophan. D genes are given only for firm matches. Size tells how often a clone was seen (once, few, many) or the class of an expanded clone, and some rows leave it out.

j_gene: TRBJ1-1
d_gene: NA
v_gene: TRBV11-3
abundance: many
CDR3nt: TGTGCCAGCAGCTCCCGGGGAGGGAACACTGAAGCTTTCTTT
CDR3aa: CASSSRGGNTEAFF

j_gene: TRBJ1-1
d_gene: NA
v_gene: TRBV7-2
abundance: many
CDR3nt: TGTGCCAGCAGCTTATATGGTTGGGCACTTGAAGCTTTCTTT
CDR3aa: CASSLYGWALEAFF

j_gene: TRBJ2-1
d_gene: NA
v_gene: TRBV4-3
abundance: NA
CDR3nt: TGCGCCAGCAGCCAAGGAACGGATCTGAGAGAGCAGTTCTTC
CDR3aa: CASSQGTDLREQFF

j_gene: TRBJ2-7
d_gene: NA
v_gene: TRBV12-3/TRBV12-4
abundance: NA
CDR3nt: TGTGCCAGCAGTAAATACAGCTCCTACGAGCAGTACTTC
CDR3aa: CASSKYSSYEQYF

j_gene: TRBJ1-2
d_gene: NA
v_gene: TRBV11-2
abundance: NA
CDR3nt: TGTGCCAGCAGCCTCCCTCCGGAAAACTATGGCTACACCTTC
CDR3aa: CASSLPPENYGYTF

j_gene: TRBJ1-1
d_gene: NA
v_gene: TRBV28
abundance: NA
CDR3nt: TGTGCCAGCAGTTTATTAGTCACGAACACTGAAGCTTTCTTT
CDR3aa: CASSLLVTNTEAFF

j_gene: TRBJ1-3
d_gene: NA
v_gene: TRBV12-3/TRBV12-4
abundance: many
CDR3nt: TGTGCCAGCAGGACGGGACGGAGTTCTGCAAACACCATATATTTT
CDR3aa: CASRTGRSSANTIYF

j_gene: TRBJ2-3
d_gene: TRBD1
v_gene: TRBV19
abundance: many
CDR3nt: TGTGCCAGTAGTAACGTCAGGGGGCGCGGAGATACGCAGTATTTT
CDR3aa: CASSNVRGRGDTQYF

j_gene: TRBJ1-1
d_gene: NA
v_gene: TRBV4-1
abundance: few
CDR3nt: TGCGCCAGCAGCCAAGATGCGAGCTTTCAATTGGGGAACACTGAAGCTTTCTTT
CDR3aa: CASSQDASFQLGNTEAFF

j_gene: TRBJ2-1
d_gene: NA
v_gene: TRBV19
abundance: many
CDR3nt: TGTGCCAGTAGTACGCCGGGGCAGAGTTCCTACAATGAGCAGTTCTTC
CDR3aa: CASSTPGQSSYNEQFF

j_gene: TRBJ1-5
d_gene: NA
v_gene: TRBV7-8
abundance: many
CDR3nt: TGTGCCAGCAGCAAATATACTGGGACGCGGGGAAATCAGCCCCAGCATTTT
CDR3aa: CASSKYTGTRGNQPQHF

j_gene: TRBJ2-1
d_gene: NA
v_gene: TRBV20-1
abundance: NA
CDR3nt: TGCAGTGCTAGGGGGGAGGCAGGGAACTACAATGAGCAGTTCTTC
CDR3aa: CSARGEAGNYNEQFF

j_gene: TRBJ2-1
d_gene: TRBD2
v_gene: TRBV14
abundance: NA
CDR3nt: TGTGCCAGCAGCCAGACCTTAGGACTAGCGGGAGCATGGGGATATGAGCAGTTCTTC
CDR3aa: CASSQTLGLAGAWGYEQFF

j_gene: TRBJ2-2
d_gene: NA
v_gene: TRBV5-6
abundance: few
CDR3nt: TGTGCCAGCAGCTTGCCCCAAGCCGGGGAGCTGTTTTTT
CDR3aa: CASSLPQAGELFF

j_gene: TRBJ2-7
d_gene: NA
v_gene: TRBV3-1
abundance: few
CDR3nt: TGTGCCAGCAGCCCCCAAGGGGTGTCCTACGAGCAGTACTTC
CDR3aa: CASSPQGVSYEQYF

j_gene: TRBJ2-5
d_gene: TRBD2
v_gene: TRBV12-3/TRBV12-4
abundance: NA
CDR3nt: TGTGCCAGCAGCCCCGCAGGGCGAGCGGGATTAGAGACCCAGTACTTC
CDR3aa: CASSPAGRAGLETQYF

j_gene: TRBJ2-1
d_gene: NA
v_gene: TRBV7-2
abundance: many
CDR3nt: TGTGCCAGCAGCTTAGTGGAGCCCCCTTTAGGGAATCGAAACAATGAGCAGTTCTTC
CDR3aa: CASSLVEPPLGNRNNEQFF

j_gene: TRBJ2-7
d_gene: NA
v_gene: TRBV20-1
abundance: few
CDR3nt: TGCAGTGCTCGGGGACGCTCCTCCTACGAGCAGTACTTC
CDR3aa: CSARGRSSYEQYF

j_gene: TRBJ2-1
d_gene: TRBD1
v_gene: TRBV7-2
abundance: many
CDR3nt: TGTGCCAGCAGCCGGGACAGGCTCTACAATGAGCAGTTCTTC
CDR3aa: CASSRDRLYNEQFF

j_gene: TRBJ1-2
d_gene: TRBD1
v_gene: TRBV15
abundance: few
CDR3nt: TGTGCCACCAGCAGAGATGACAGGGGACGAGCTAACTATGGCTACACCTTC
CDR3aa: CATSRDDRGRANYGYTF

j_gene: TRBJ2-2
d_gene: NA
v_gene: TRBV7-2
abundance: many
CDR3nt: TGTGCCAGCAGCCCCAGAGGCATTTATGGCACCGGGGAGCTGTTTTTT
CDR3aa: CASSPRGIYGTGELFF

j_gene: TRBJ2-7
d_gene: TRBD2
v_gene: TRBV19
abundance: many
CDR3nt: TGTGCCAGTAGTCCTCTAGCGGCCGCGAAGGATGAGCAGTACTTC
CDR3aa: CASSPLAAAKDEQYF

j_gene: TRBJ2-7
d_gene: NA
v_gene: TRBV7-2
abundance: many
CDR3nt: TGTGCCAGCAGCTTAGAGGGGGGACGGAACGAGCAGTACTTC
CDR3aa: CASSLEGGRNEQYF

j_gene: TRBJ1-1
d_gene: NA
v_gene: TRBV14
abundance: NA
CDR3nt: TGTGCCAGCAGCCATCTCCTAGGGGCAGGGGCTGAAGCTTTCTTT
CDR3aa: CASSHLLGAGAEAFF

j_gene: TRBJ1-2
d_gene: NA
v_gene: TRBV12-3/TRBV12-4
abundance: many
CDR3nt: TGTGCCAGCAGTTTAGGTGGGATCACTAACTATGGCTACACCTTC
CDR3aa: CASSLGGITNYGYTF

j_gene: TRBJ2-3
d_gene: NA
v_gene: TRBV7-2
abundance: many
CDR3nt: TGTGCCAGCAGCTTAAGACACCCGGGTAGAGACGCAGATACGCAGTATTTT
CDR3aa: CASSLRHPGRDADTQYF

j_gene: TRBJ2-3
d_gene: NA
v_gene: TRBV6-2/TRBV6-3
abundance: few
CDR3nt: TGTGCCAGCAGGGAGCGAGGGGGGGCGTCAGATACGCAGTATTTT
CDR3aa: CASRERGGASDTQYF

j_gene: TRBJ2-7
d_gene: NA
v_gene: TRBV10-3
abundance: few
CDR3nt: TGTGCCATCAGTGAGTCGACACCTAGGTCCTACGAGCAGTACTTC
CDR3aa: CAISESTPRSYEQYF

j_gene: TRBJ2-7
d_gene: NA
v_gene: TRBV5-1
abundance: many
CDR3nt: TGCGCCAGCAGCTTGGGGGCCATATACGAGCAGTACTTC
CDR3aa: CASSLGAIYEQYF

j_gene: TRBJ2-7
d_gene: NA
v_gene: TRBV29-1
abundance: many
CDR3nt: TGCAGCGTTGAAGAAGACGTGAGGGAGCAGTACTTC
CDR3aa: CSVEEDVREQYF

j_gene: TRBJ2-2
d_gene: NA
v_gene: TRBV4-2
abundance: many
CDR3nt: TGTGCCAGCAGCCAAGAAGCTCGTCATAACACCGGGGAGCTGTTTTTT
CDR3aa: CASSQEARHNTGELFF

j_gene: TRBJ1-3
d_gene: NA
v_gene: TRBV7-2
abundance: many
CDR3nt: TGTGCCAGCAGCTTAGAGTATGGAAACACCATATATTTT
CDR3aa: CASSLEYGNTIYF

j_gene: TRBJ2-7
d_gene: TRBD1
v_gene: TRBV12-5
abundance: NA
CDR3nt: TGTGCTAGTGGTCTCGACAGGGGACCCTACGAGCAGTACTTC
CDR3aa: CASGLDRGPYEQYF

j_gene: TRBJ2-5
d_gene: TRBD2
v_gene: TRBV7-2
abundance: many
CDR3nt: TGTGCCAGCACACTAGCGGGAGGGCAAGAGACCCAGTACTTC
CDR3aa: CASTLAGGQETQYF

j_gene: TRBJ1-5
d_gene: TRBD1
v_gene: TRBV2
abundance: many
CDR3nt: TGTGCCAGCAGTTACACCGGACAGGGGCATAGCAATCAGCCCCAGCATTTT
CDR3aa: CASSYTGQGHSNQPQHF

j_gene: TRBJ1-6
d_gene: TRBD1
v_gene: TRBV12-3/TRBV12-4
abundance: once
CDR3nt: TGTGCCAGCAGCCTCCGGACAGGGGCTAATTCACCCCTCCACTTT
CDR3aa: CASSLRTGANSPLHF

j_gene: TRBJ1-5
d_gene: NA
v_gene: TRBV6-6
abundance: few
CDR3nt: TGTGCCAGCAGCGGGGGTTATAGCAATCAGCCCCAGCATTTT
CDR3aa: CASSGGYSNQPQHF

j_gene: TRBJ2-4
d_gene: NA
v_gene: TRBV7-2
abundance: many
CDR3nt: TGTGCCAGCAGCTTAGGAGGAGGGAGACCAAACATTCAGTACTTC
CDR3aa: CASSLGGGRPNIQYF

j_gene: TRBJ1-3
d_gene: TRBD1
v_gene: TRBV7-2
abundance: many
CDR3nt: TGTGCCAGCAGCTTAGCGGGGACAGGGAGAAACACCATATATTTT
CDR3aa: CASSLAGTGRNTIYF

j_gene: TRBJ2-2
d_gene: TRBD2
v_gene: TRBV7-9
abundance: NA
CDR3nt: TGTGCCAGCAGCCACGGGGGACTAGCGAACACCGGGGAGCTGTTTTTT
CDR3aa: CASSHGGLANTGELFF

j_gene: TRBJ2-7
d_gene: TRBD2
v_gene: TRBV7-2
abundance: NA
CDR3nt: TGTGCCAGCAGCCCAATGGAGACTAGCGGGGGGCGGGAGCAGTACTTC
CDR3aa: CASSPMETSGGREQYF

j_gene: TRBJ1-1
d_gene: NA
v_gene: TRBV7-2
abundance: many
CDR3nt: TGTGCCAGCAGCTTAGTTGGGGGGCAGGGTACTGAAGCTTTCTTT
CDR3aa: CASSLVGGQGTEAFF

j_gene: TRBJ1-1
d_gene: NA
v_gene: TRBV11-2
abundance: many
CDR3nt: TGTGCCAGCAGCTCCTTAATGAACACTGAAGCTTTCTTT
CDR3aa: CASSSLMNTEAFF

j_gene: TRBJ2-5
d_gene: NA
v_gene: TRBV5-5
abundance: many
CDR3nt: TGTGCCAGCAGCTTGGGGACAGTCACACAAGAGACCCAGTACTTC
CDR3aa: CASSLGTVTQETQYF

j_gene: TRBJ2-7
d_gene: NA
v_gene: TRBV7-2
abundance: few
CDR3nt: TGTGCCAGCAGCCCCCTGTTCGGGATTGGGTACGAGCAGTACTTC
CDR3aa: CASSPLFGIGYEQYF

j_gene: TRBJ2-3
d_gene: NA
v_gene: TRBV7-2
abundance: few
CDR3nt: TGTGCCAGCAGCTTAGCGCTTTATACGCAGTATTTT
CDR3aa: CASSLALYTQYF

j_gene: TRBJ1-1
d_gene: NA
v_gene: TRBV7-2
abundance: many
CDR3nt: TGTGCCAGCAGCACCCCCCCTAATGCTTTCTTT
CDR3aa: CASSTPPNAFF

j_gene: TRBJ1-1
d_gene: TRBD1
v_gene: TRBV7-2
abundance: many
CDR3nt: TGTGCCAGCAGCTCGACAGGGGTAAACACTGAAGCTTTCTTT
CDR3aa: CASSSTGVNTEAFF

j_gene: TRBJ2-2
d_gene: NA
v_gene: TRBV7-8
abundance: many
CDR3nt: TGTGCCAGCAGCTTAGTCACTAGGAACACCGGGGAGCTGTTTTTT
CDR3aa: CASSLVTRNTGELFF

j_gene: TRBJ2-2
d_gene: TRBD2
v_gene: TRBV7-2
abundance: many
CDR3nt: TGTGCCAGCAGCTTAGGAACTAGCGGGGTCGGGGAGCTGTTTTTT
CDR3aa: CASSLGTSGVGELFF

j_gene: TRBJ2-7
d_gene: TRBD2
v_gene: TRBV18
abundance: NA
CDR3nt: TGTGCCAGCTCACCACGCGGGGGGTCACCGCAGGAGCAGTACTTC
CDR3aa: CASSPRGGSPQEQYF

j_gene: TRBJ2-3
d_gene: NA
v_gene: TRBV7-6
abundance: NA
CDR3nt: TGTGCCAGCAGCAAAAGGACGACAGAACCCACAGATACGCAGTATTTT
CDR3aa: CASSKRTTEPTDTQYF

j_gene: TRBJ2-5
d_gene: TRBD1
v_gene: TRBV2
abundance: many
CDR3nt: TGTGCCAGCAGCGGACAGGGAGTAGTTCAAGAGACCCAGTACTTC
CDR3aa: CASSGQGVVQETQYF

j_gene: TRBJ2-4
d_gene: NA
v_gene: TRBV7-8
abundance: many
CDR3nt: TGTGCCAGCAGCTTAGCTGGGGCAGGGGTTAACATTCAGTACTTC
CDR3aa: CASSLAGAGVNIQYF

j_gene: TRBJ1-1
d_gene: NA
v_gene: TRBV20-1
abundance: NA
CDR3nt: TGCAGTGCTTCCGCCCAGGGCACTGAAGCTTTCTTT
CDR3aa: CSASAQGTEAFF